This TCR beta chain was captured by sequencing in a study of T cells in Graves' hyperthyroidism and ophthalmopathy. Looking at the study overall: Peripheral blood was obtained at initial diagnosis, preceding any treatment. Study outcomes and limitations: The majority of expanded thyroid clonotypes above 0.001 also appeared in blood.

RNA transcripts gave rise to amplified TCR beta CDR3 regions. A first-round RT-PCR of the TCR CDR3 used the HTBI primer set. Each CDR3 protein gets one entry after TCRdb re-called the multiplex PCR reads with MiXCR. The sample includes about 640,000 distinct CDR3 sequences, around 20% of them seen just once. Orbital computed tomography and thyroid ultrasound, together with serum TRAb and thyroxine and clinical symptoms, were used for diagnoses. The CDR3 consists of 16 residues. CDR1 is MNHGY, CDR2 SVAAGI, per germline. The V end was cut by 3 bases, the J end by 2 bases, with 14 bases between. About this clonotype itself: The target antigen is unknown.

The receptor was derived from a man aged 25 to 40 with Graves' ophthalmopathy. The chain recombines TRBV6-9 with TRBJ1-3; D ambiguous. Material for sequencing was blood. In nucleotides, the CDR3 is TGTGCCAGCAGTTACGACGCAGTCGAACCTGGAAACACCATATATTTT. Its translation is CASSYDAVEPGNTIYF.